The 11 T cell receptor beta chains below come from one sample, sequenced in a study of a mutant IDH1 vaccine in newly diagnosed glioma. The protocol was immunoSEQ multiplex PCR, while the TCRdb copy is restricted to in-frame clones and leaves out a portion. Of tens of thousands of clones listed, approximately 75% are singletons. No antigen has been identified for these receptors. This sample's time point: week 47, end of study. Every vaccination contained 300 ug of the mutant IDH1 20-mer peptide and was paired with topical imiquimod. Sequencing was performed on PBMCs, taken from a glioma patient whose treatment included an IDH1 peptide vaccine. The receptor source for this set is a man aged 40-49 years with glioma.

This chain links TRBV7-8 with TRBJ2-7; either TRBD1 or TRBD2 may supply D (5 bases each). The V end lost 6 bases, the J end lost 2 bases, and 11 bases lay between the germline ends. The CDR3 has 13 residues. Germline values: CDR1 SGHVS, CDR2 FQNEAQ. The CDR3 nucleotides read TGTGCCAGCAGTTCCGGGGCAACCTACGAGCAGTACTTC. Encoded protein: CASSSGATYEQYF.

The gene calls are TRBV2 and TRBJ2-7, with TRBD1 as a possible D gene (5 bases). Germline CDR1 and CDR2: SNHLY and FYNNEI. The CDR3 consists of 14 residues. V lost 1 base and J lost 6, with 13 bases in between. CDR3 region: CASSEGGASFEQYF. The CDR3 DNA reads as TGTGCCAGCAGTGAAGGGGGCGCATCTTTCGAGCAGTACTTC.

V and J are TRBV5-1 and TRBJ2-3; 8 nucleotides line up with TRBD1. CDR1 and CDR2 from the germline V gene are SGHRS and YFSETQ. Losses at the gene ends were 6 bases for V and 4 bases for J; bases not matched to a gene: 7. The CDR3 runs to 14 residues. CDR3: CASTGGVSSDTQYF. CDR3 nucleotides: TGCGCCAGCACAGGGGGCGTTTCCTCAGATACGCAGTATTTT. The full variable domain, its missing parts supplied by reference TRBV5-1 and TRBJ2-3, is KAGVTQTPRYLIKTRGQQVTLSCSPISGHRSVSWYQQTPGQGLQFLFEYFSETQRNKGNFPGRFSGRQFSNSRSEMNVSTLELGDSALYLCASTGGVSSDTQYFGPGTRLTVL.

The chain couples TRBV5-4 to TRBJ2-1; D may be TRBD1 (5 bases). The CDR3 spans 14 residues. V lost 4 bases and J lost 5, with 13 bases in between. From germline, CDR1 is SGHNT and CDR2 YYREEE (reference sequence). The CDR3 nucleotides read TGTGCCAGCAGCCTCGCCTTAGGGGACAATGAGCAGTTCTTC. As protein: CASSLALGDNEQFF.

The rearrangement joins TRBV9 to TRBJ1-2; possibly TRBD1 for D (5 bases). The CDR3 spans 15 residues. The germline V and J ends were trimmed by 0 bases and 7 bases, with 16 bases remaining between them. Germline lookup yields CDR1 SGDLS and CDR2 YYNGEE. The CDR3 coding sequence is TGTGCCAGCAGCGTAGAGGGGTGGGGAATAGGTGGCTACACCTTC. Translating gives CASSVEGWGIGGYTF.

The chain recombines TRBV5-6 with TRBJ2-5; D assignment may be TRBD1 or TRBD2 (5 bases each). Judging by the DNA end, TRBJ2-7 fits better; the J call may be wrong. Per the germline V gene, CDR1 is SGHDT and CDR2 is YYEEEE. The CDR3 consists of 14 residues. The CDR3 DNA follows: TGTGCCAGCAGCTGGCCGGGACGGAACTACGAGCAGTACTTC. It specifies CASSWPGRNYEQYF.

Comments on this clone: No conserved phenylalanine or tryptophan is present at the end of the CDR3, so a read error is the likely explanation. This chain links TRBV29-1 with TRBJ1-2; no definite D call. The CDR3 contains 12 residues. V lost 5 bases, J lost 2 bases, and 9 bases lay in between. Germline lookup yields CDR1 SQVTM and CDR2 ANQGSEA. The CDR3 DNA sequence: TGCAGCGTTCGGACGCAGAACTATGGCTACACCCTC. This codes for CSVRTQNYGYTL.

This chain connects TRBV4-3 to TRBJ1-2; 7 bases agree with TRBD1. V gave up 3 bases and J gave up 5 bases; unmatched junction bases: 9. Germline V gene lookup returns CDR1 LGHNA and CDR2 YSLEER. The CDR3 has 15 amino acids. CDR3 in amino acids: CASSQLAGQTYGYTF. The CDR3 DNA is TGCGCCAGCAGCCAGCTAGCGGGACAGACTTATGGCTACACCTTC.

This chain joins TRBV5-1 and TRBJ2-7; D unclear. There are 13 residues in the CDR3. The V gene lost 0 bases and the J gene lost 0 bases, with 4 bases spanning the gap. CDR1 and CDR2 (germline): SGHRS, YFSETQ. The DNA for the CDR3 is TGCGCCAGCAGCTTGGGGGTCTCCTACGAGCAGTACTTC. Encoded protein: CASSLGVSYEQYF.

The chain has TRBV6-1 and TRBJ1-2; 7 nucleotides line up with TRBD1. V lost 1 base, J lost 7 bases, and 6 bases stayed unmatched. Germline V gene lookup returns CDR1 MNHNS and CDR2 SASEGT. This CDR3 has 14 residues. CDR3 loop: CASSEVPGGSGYTF. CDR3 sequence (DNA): TGTGCCAGCAGTGAAGTGCCAGGGGGTTCTGGCTACACCTTC.

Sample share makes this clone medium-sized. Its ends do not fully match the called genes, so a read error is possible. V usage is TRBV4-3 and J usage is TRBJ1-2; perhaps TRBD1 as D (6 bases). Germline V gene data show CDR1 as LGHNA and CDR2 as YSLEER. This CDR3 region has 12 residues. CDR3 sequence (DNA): TGCGCCAGCAGCCTTGCGGGGGGCGGGGCGGCCTTC. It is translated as CASSLAGGGAAF.